Listed below are T cell receptor beta chains from one sample, sequenced in a study of identical twins. Each CDR3 protein gets one entry after TCRdb re-called the 5' RACE reads with MiXCR. The sample consists of about 520,000 distinct CDR3 sequences, 20% to 25% of them appearing once. This sample also appeared in a second study, on T cells expressing NK-cell markers.

Sequencing was carried out using CD4+ T cells sorted from blood. The origin of the receptors is a young woman in good health. CDR3s include the opening cysteine and the closing phenylalanine or tryptophan. Fields, in order: D gene, V gene, clone size, J gene, CDR3 DNA, CDR3 protein. D genes are given only for firm matches. Not all rows give a size; the values are once, few, many and, for expanded clones, a class.

>TRBD2|TRBV10-3|.|TRBJ2-1
TGTGCCATCAGTGAGTTTGCGGGAGGCGGGTACAATGAGCAGTTCTTC
CAISEFAGGGYNEQFF
>.|TRBV20-1|.|TRBJ1-1
TGCAGTGCTAGAGTTGGAGGGGAATTAGCTTTCTTT
CSARVGGELAFF
>.|TRBV12-3/TRBV12-4|many|TRBJ2-2
TGTGCCAGCAGTTTTCAGGGTAGAGGAAACACCGGGGAGCTGTTTTTT
CASSFQGRGNTGELFF
>TRBD2|TRBV6-1|.|TRBJ2-7
TGTGCCAGCAGGCCGGGGGGGGCCGGGAGCAATGGGGGGCAGTACTTC
CASRPGGAGSNGGQYF
>.|TRBV9|few|TRBJ2-1
TGTGCCAGCAGCCGTTGGCTAGAGTCCTACAATGAGCAGTTCTTC
CASSRWLESYNEQFF
>.|TRBV29-1|few|TRBJ2-1
TGCAGCGTTGAAGGGGGCAGGGATGAGCAGTTCTTC
CSVEGGRDEQFF
>TRBD2|TRBV7-2|few|TRBJ2-1
TGTGCCAGCAGCCATAGCGGGAGAAATAATGAGCAGTTCTTC
CASSHSGRNNEQFF
>.|TRBV29-1|.|TRBJ1-1
TGCAGCGTTTCTCTCCAGACGAACACTGAAGCTTTCTTT
CSVSLQTNTEAFF
>.|TRBV19|few|TRBJ1-6
TGTGCCAGTAGTAGTCAGGGGCATTCACCCCTCCACTTT
CASSSQGHSPLHF
>.|TRBV7-9|.|TRBJ1-1
TGTGCCAGCAGCGCGTTCACCGGGACGAACACTGAAGCTTTCTTT
CASSAFTGTNTEAFF
>.|TRBV20-1|.|TRBJ2-6
TGCAGTGCTACCCAGGGATCTGGGGCCAACGTCCTGACTTTC
CSATQGSGANVLTF
>.|TRBV20-1|few|TRBJ2-7
TGCAGTGCTAGAGATCTCAGCTCTTCCCCCTACGAGCAGTACTTC
CSARDLSSSPYEQYF
>.|TRBV5-1|.|TRBJ2-7
TGCGCCAGCATGGTAGGCGGGGGCGAGCCCTCCTACGAGCAGTACTTC
CASMVGGGEPSYEQYF
>.|TRBV4-3|few|TRBJ2-7
TGCGCCAGCAGCCAAGTAGCTAGTTTGGGTGCCTACGAGCAGTACTTC
CASSQVASLGAYEQYF
>.|TRBV14|.|TRBJ2-7
TGTGCCAGCAGCCAGGGAAGCGGTAGATCCTACGAGCAGTACTTC
CASSQGSGRSYEQYF
>.|TRBV20-1|.|TRBJ1-1
TGCAGTGCTATAGTACACATGAACACTGAAGCTTTCTTT
CSAIVHMNTEAFF
>TRBD2|TRBV20-1|few|TRBJ2-1
TGCAGTGCTATAAGGACTAGCGGGGGGACTGAGCAGTTCTTC
CSAIRTSGGTEQFF
>TRBD1|TRBV6-5|.|TRBJ1-1
TGTGCCAGCAGTTACTCGATAAGGGACAGGGCCACTGAAGCTTTCTTT
CASSYSIRDRATEAFF
>TRBD1|TRBV5-1|many|TRBJ2-1
TGCGCCAGCAGCTTGGGTCCCGGACAGGGGTACAATGAGCAGTTCTTC
CASSLGPGQGYNEQFF
>TRBD1|TRBV5-8|few|TRBJ2-7
TGTGCCAGCAACCCGGGACAGGGGTACTACGAGCAGTACTTC
CASNPGQGYYEQYF